The source of this T cell receptor beta chain is a study of chemoradiotherapy in HPV16-positive cancers. Findings and limits, study-wide: HPV-specific T cells were functionally defined from only two HPV16-positive patients. Candidate HPV-specific clones and E7-related TCR motifs grew in tumor during treatment. For HPV16-positive patients, expanding HPV-responsive T cells associated with longer recurrence-free survival.

In the case of this clone: The target antigen is unknown.

Libraries were prepared by immunoSEQ multiplex PCR; TCRdb keeps only in-frame clonotypes and omits some of them. The table shows 40,000 to 60,000 clones, with more than 75% occurring only once. Repeated repertoire sampling spanned the course of chemoradiotherapy. CDR3 length: 13 amino acids. Germline loops: CDR1 LNHDA, CDR2 SQIVND (reference sequence). Unmatched junction bases numbered 2, after V lost 8 bases and J lost 4 bases. The TCR sequence derives from a human donor with HPV-associated anogenital cancer. The specimen comprised blood, sampled from a patient who underwent chemoradiotherapy. The rearrangement joins TRBV19 to TRBJ2-1, with 10 bases aligning to TRBD2. Here the CDR3 reads CASGTSVYNEQFF. CDR3 coding DNA: TGTGCCAGTGGGACTAGCGTTTACAATGAGCAGTTCTTC.